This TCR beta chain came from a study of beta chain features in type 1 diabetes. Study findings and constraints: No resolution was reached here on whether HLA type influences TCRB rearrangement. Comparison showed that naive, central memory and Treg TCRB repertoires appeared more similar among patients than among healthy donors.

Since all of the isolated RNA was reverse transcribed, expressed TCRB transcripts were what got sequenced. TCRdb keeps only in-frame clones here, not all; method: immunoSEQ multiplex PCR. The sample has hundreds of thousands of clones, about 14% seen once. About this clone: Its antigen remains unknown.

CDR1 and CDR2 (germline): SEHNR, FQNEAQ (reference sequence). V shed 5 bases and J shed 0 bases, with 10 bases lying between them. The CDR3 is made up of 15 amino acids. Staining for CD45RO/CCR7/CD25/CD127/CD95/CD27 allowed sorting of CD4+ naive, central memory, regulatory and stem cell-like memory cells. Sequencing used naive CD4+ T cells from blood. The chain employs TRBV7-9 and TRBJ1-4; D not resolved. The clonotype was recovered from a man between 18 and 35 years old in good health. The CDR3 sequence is CASSPRGATNEKLFF. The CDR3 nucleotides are TGTGCCAGCAGCCCCCGTGGAGCAACTAATGAAAAACTGTTTTTT.